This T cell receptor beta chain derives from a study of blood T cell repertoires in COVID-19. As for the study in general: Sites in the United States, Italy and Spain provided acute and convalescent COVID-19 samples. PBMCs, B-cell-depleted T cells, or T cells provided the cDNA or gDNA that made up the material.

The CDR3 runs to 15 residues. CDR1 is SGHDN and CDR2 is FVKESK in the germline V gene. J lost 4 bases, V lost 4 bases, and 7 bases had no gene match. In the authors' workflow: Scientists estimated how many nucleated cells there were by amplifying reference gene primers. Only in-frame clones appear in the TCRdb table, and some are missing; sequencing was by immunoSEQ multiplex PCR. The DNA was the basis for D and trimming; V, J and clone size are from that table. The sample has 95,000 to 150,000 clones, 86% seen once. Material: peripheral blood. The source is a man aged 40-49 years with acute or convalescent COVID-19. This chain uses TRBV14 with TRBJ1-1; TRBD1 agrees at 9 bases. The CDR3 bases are TGTGCCAGCAGCCGCCTACAGGGGGCAGGCACTGAAGCTTTCTTT. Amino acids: CASSRLQGAGTEAFF.